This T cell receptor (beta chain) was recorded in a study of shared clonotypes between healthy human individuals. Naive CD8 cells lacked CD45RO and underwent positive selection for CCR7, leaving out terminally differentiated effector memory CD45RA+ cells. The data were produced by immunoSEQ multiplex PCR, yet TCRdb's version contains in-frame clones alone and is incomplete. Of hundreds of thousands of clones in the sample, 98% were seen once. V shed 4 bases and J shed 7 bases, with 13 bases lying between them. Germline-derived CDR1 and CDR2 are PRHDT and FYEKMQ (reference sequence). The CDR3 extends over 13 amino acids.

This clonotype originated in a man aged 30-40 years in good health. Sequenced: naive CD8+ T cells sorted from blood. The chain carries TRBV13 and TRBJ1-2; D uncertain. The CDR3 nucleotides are TGTGCCAGCAGCTACCTAGGGAGTGGTGGCTACACCTTC. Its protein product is CASSYLGSGGYTF.